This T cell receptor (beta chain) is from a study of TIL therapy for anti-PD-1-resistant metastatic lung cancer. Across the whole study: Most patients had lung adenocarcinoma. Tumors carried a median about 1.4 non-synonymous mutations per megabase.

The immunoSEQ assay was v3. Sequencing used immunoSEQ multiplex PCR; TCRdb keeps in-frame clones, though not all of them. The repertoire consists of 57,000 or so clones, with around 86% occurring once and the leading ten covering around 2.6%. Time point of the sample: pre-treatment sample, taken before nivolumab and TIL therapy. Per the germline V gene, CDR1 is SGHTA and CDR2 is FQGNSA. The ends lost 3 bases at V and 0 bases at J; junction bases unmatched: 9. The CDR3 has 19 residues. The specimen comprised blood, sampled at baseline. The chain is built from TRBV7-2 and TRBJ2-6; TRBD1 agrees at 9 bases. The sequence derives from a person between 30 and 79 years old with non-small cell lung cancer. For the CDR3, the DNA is TGTGCCAGCAGCTTGGGAAGGGACAGGGTACCCTCTGGGGCCAACGTCCTGACTTTC. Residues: CASSLGRDRVPSGANVLTF.